Below are 3 T cell receptor beta chains sequenced from a single sample in a study of shared clonotypes between healthy human individuals. The repertoire was sequenced with immunoSEQ multiplex PCR; TCRdb's copy has only in-frame clones and lacks some. The sample records approximately 1.5 million clones, less than 99% being singletons. Material for sequencing was naive CD4+ T cells sorted from blood. Subset indicated: CD45RA+ positively selected. These receptors were collected from a man younger than 40 in good health.

The chain carries TRBV30 and TRBJ2-7; D possibly uses TRBD1 or TRBD2 (5 bases each). Trimming pared 3 bases from V and 4 bases from J, leaving 13 bases between. Germline loops: CDR1 GTSNPN, CDR2 SVGIG (reference sequence). The CDR3 contains 13 residues. CDR3 sequence: CAWSRGEPYEQYF. The CDR3 nucleotides are TGTGCCTGGAGCAGAGGGGAACCATACGAGCAGTACTTC.

The rearrangement links TRBV5-1 to TRBJ2-3; tentatively, D is TRBD2 (6 bases). V lost 0 bases and J 1 base, leaving 12 bases between the germline ends. CDR1 is SGHRS and CDR2 is YFSETQ in the germline V gene. The CDR3 runs 16 residues. The CDR3: CASSLGPAGGTDTQYF. The CDR3 DNA reads as TGCGCCAGCAGCTTGGGGCCAGCGGGCGGCACAGATACGCAGTATTTT.

The chain links TRBV28 to TRBJ2-5, with D possibly TRBD2 on 7 matching bases. CDR1 and CDR2 (germline): MDHEN, SYDVKM. Trimming removed 5 bases from V and 5 bases from J, with 18 bases in between. There are 15 residues in the CDR3. CDR3 protein: CASSGGASLSETQYF. CDR3 bases: TGTGCCAGCAGTGGGGGGGCTAGCTTATCCGAGACCCAGTACTTC.